This paragraph covers one T cell receptor beta chain sequence. This specimen belongs to a study of cytomegalovirus exposure and HLA in healthy donors. On the study more broadly: The study placed approximately 80% of its approximately 360 genotyped donors in the Caucasian-associated ancestry cluster.

PCR employed 60 Vbeta and 13 Jbeta primers. TCRdb's copy holds only in-frame clones and misses some; the assay was immunoSEQ multiplex PCR. The data show about 270,000 clones, 86% seen once. The sequencing sample was made of PBMCs. This sequence originates from a man aged 35-49 years in good health and CMV-seropositive.

The DNA of the CDR3 is TGTGCCAGTAGTATCCAGAGGGACAGGCGGGATGGCTACACCTTC. Protein product: CASSIQRDRRDGYTF. The J gene is TRBJ1-2, the V gene TRBV19; 8 nucleotides match TRBD1. With V trimmed by 3 bases and J by 6 bases, 9 bases remained unmatched. This CDR3 has 15 amino acids. The germline CDR1 and CDR2 sequences are LNHDA and SQIVND (reference sequence).